The subject of this entry is one T cell receptor beta chain. Its antigen is undetermined. The record originates from a study of Ad26.COV2.S vaccination and SARS-CoV-2 variants. Stated treatment: approximately 18 received Ad26.COV2.S at low or high dose, single or two shots; 5 received placebo; per-sample allocation not given. Sampling was done on day 63 after the first vaccine or placebo injection. TCRdb's table, derived via immunoSEQ multiplex PCR, lists solely in-frame clones and lacks some. The repertoire includes 440,000 or so clones, roughly nine tenths of them detected once, and 1.7% sits in the top ten. Study-wide results and caveats: Non-spike TCR breadth did not differ much between vaccine and placebo recipients.

Trimming cost V 4 bases and J 3 bases; bases outside gene matches: 3. This CDR3 comprises 14 residues. Germline V gene lookup returns CDR1 KGHSH and CDR2 LQKENI. The chain couples TRBV18 to TRBJ2-5; 9 bases are a match to TRBD1. The sample here was peripheral blood, taken in a trial of Ad26.COV2.S vaccine versus placebo. The source is a person aged 18-60 years who received the Ad26.COV2.S COVID-19 vaccine or a placebo. CDR3 sequence: CASSHGTGKETQYF. The CDR3, as DNA: TGTGCCAGCTCACACGGGACAGGGAAAGAGACCCAGTACTTC. The full variable domain, its missing parts supplied by reference TRBV18 and TRBJ2-5, is NAGVMQNPRHLVRRRGQEARLRCSPMKGHSHVYWYRQLPEEGLKFMVYLQKENIIDESGMPKERFSAEFPKEGPSILRIQQVVRGDSAAYFCASSHGTGKETQYFGPGTRLLVL.